This TCR beta chain was captured by sequencing in a study of cytotoxic CD8 clonotypes in ibrutinib-treated CLL. Study information: Of the patients, about 12 were relapsed/refractory, under 16 treatment-naive and about 17 IGHV unmutated. Study findings and constraints: Once treatment began, public clonotypes, which were uncommon, contracted or stayed stable.

Generated by immunoSEQ multiplex PCR, the TCRdb table keeps only in-frame clones and is missing some. The sample gives hundreds of thousands of clones, 60% to 80% of which show up once; more than 9.5% is in the top ten. About this clone: Its matching antigen is unknown.

Genomic DNA in a quantity of about 2 micrograms was derived from cryopreserved PBMCs for TCR beta libraries. The clonotype comes from a human donor with chronic lymphocytic leukemia. The specimen was PBMCs, collected after 12 months of ibrutinib treatment.

CDR3 sequence reads: CASSDLAWEQYF. Written as DNA, the CDR3 is TGTGCCAGCAGTGATCTGGCCTGGGAGCAGTACTTC. The chain has TRBV2 and TRBJ2-7; D is unclear. V lost 3 bases and J 7 bases, leaving 10 bases between the germline ends. The CDR3 has 12 residues. Per germline, CDR1 SNHLY and CDR2 FYNNEI.